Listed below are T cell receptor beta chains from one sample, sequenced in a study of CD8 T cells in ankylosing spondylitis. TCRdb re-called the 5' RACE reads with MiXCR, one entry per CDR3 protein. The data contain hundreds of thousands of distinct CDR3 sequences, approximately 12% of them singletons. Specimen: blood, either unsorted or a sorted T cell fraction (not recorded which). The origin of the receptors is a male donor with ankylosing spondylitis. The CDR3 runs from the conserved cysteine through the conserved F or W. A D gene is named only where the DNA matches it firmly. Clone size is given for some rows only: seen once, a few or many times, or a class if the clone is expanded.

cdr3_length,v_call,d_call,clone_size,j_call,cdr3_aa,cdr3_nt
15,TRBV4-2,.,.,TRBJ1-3,CASSQPVSSGNTIYF,TGTGCCAGCAGCCAGCCGGTGAGCTCTGGAAACACCATATATTTT
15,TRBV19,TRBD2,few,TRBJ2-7,CASSAGLAANYEQYF,TGTGCCAGTAGTGCGGGACTAGCGGCAAACTACGAGCAGTACTTC
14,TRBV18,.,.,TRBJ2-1,CASSPPNSNNEQFF,TGTGCCAGCTCACCACCGAACAGTAACAATGAGCAGTTCTTC
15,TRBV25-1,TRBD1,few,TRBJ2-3,CASSLTGVNTDTQYF,TGTGCCAGCAGTTTAACAGGGGTTAACACAGATACGCAGTATTTT
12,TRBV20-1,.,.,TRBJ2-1,CSAGTPRGRRFF,TGCAGTGCAGGGACTCCCAGGGGGAGGAGGTTCTTC
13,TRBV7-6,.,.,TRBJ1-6,CASSLHSNSPLHF,TGTGCCAGCAGCTTACACAGTAATTCACCCCTCCACTTT
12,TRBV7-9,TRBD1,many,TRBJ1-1,CASSTGTGKAFF,TGTGCCAGCAGCACAGGGACAGGGAAAGCTTTCTTT
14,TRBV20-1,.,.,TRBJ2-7,CSAQDQFSYYEQYF,TGCAGTGCTCAGGATCAGTTTAGCTACTACGAGCAGTACTTC
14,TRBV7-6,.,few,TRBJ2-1,CASSWGRTDREQFF,TGTGCCAGCAGCTGGGGGAGGACCGACAGGGAGCAGTTCTTC
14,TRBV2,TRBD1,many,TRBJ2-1,CASGTGADYNEQFF,TGTGCCAGCGGGACAGGGGCGGACTACAATGAGCAGTTCTTC
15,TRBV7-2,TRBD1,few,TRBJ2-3,CASSSRTGHTDTQYF,TGTGCCAGCAGCTCCCGGACAGGGCACACAGATACGCAGTATTTT
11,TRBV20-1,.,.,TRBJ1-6,CSALWGVPLHF,TGCAGTGCCCTTTGGGGGGTCCCCCTCCACTTT
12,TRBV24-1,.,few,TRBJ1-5,CATSEGNQPQHF,TGTGCCACCAGTGAAGGCAATCAGCCCCAGCATTTT
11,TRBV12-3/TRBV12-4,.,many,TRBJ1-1,CASRRAVEAFF,TGTGCCAGCAGACGAGCGGTTGAAGCTTTCTTT
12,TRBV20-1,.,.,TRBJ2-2,CSATRASGELFF,TGCAGTGCCACAAGGGCTTCCGGGGAGCTGTTTTTT
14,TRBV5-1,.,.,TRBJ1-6,CASSLEAGDSPLHF,TGCGCCAGCAGCTTGGAGGCAGGGGACTCACCCCTCCACTTT
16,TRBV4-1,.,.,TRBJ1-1,CASSQVSPGLNTEAFF,TGCGCCAGCAGCCAGGTTTCGCCGGGACTGAACACTGAAGCTTTCTTT
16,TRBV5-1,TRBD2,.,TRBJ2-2,CASSPGLAEGVGELFF,TGCGCCAGCAGCCCGGGACTAGCGGAGGGGGTCGGGGAGCTGTTTTTT
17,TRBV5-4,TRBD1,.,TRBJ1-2,CASSLAGQGAINYGYTF,TGTGCCAGCAGCTTGGCTGGACAGGGTGCGATTAACTATGGCTACACCTTC
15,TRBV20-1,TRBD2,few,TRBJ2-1,CSATGWGGGWNEQFF,TGCAGTGCTACCGGATGGGGGGGAGGTTGGAATGAGCAGTTCTTC
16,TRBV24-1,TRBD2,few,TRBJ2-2,CATSDSGTSDTGELFF,TGTGCCACCAGTGATTCCGGGACTAGCGACACCGGGGAGCTGTTTTTT
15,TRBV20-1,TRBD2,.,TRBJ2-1,CSASPIAGSRNEQFF,TGCAGTGCTAGTCCCATAGCGGGATCGAGAAATGAGCAGTTCTTC
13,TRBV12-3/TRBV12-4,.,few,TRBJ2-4,CASSFRARNIQYF,TGTGCCAGCAGTTTCAGGGCGAGGAACATTCAGTACTTC
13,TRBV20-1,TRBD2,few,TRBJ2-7,CSAASGNTYEQYF,TGCAGTGCCGCTAGCGGGAATACCTACGAGCAGTACTTC
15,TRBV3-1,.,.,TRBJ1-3,CASSQDRGSLNTIYF,TGTGCCAGCAGCCAAGACAGGGGAAGTTTGAACACCATATATTTT
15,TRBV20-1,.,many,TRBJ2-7,CSADRGPSGSYEQYF,TGCAGTGCAGATCGGGGGCCTAGCGGCAGCTACGAGCAGTACTTC
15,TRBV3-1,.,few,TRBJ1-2,CASSHPYLPGNGYTF,TGTGCCAGCAGCCACCCGTACTTGCCAGGGAATGGCTACACCTTC
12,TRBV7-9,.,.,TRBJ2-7,CASSLDTSGAVF,TGTGCCAGCAGCTTAGATACCTCGGGGGCGGTTTTC
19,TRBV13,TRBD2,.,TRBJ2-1,CASSGGLAGGLGPYNEQFF,TGTGCCAGCAGCGGGGGACTAGCGGGAGGTTTAGGCCCCTACAATGAGCAGTTCTTC
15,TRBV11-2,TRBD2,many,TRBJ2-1,CASSLDRLAYNEQFF,TGTGCCAGCAGCTTAGATAGACTAGCTTACAATGAGCAGTTCTTC
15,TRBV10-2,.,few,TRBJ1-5,CASRPTGYSNQPQHF,TGCGCCAGCAGACCTACAGGATATAGCAATCAGCCCCAGCATTTT
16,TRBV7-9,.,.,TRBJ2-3,CASSPLGGMNTDTQYF,TGTGCCAGCAGCCCCCTGGGCGGGATGAACACAGATACGCAGTATTTT
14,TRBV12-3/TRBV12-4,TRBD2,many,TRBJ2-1,CASSSGLRDNEQFF,TGTGCCAGCAGTTCGGGACTACGGGACAATGAGCAGTTCTTC
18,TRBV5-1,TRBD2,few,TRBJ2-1,CASSLVPVGSGTINEQFF,TGCGCCAGCAGCTTGGTACCTGTGGGTAGCGGGACCATCAATGAGCAGTTCTTC
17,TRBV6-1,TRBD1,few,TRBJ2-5,CASSGIPGQGLKETQYF,TGTGCCAGCAGTGGAATCCCGGGACAGGGGCTCAAAGAGACCCAGTACTTC
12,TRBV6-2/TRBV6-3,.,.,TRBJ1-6,CASGPRNSPLHF,TGTGCCAGCGGCCCCAGGAACTCACCCCTCCACTTT
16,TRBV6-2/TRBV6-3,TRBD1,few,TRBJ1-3,CASSYSTGERGNTIYF,TGTGCCAGCAGTTACTCGACAGGGGAGCGAGGAAACACCATATATTTT
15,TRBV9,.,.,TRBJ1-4,CASSNSRGSNEKLFF,TGTGCCAGCAGCAACTCCAGGGGATCTAATGAAAAACTGTTTTTT
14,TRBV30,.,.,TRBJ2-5,CAYAALSGQETQYF,TGTGCCTACGCCGCCCTCTCAGGTCAAGAGACCCAGTACTTC
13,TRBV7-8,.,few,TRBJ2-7,CASSRDNTYEQYF,TGTGCCAGCAGCCGGGACAATACCTACGAGCAGTACTTC
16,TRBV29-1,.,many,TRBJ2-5,CSVEDLGGTGQETQYF,TGCAGCGTTGAAGATTTAGGGGGGACCGGACAAGAGACCCAGTACTTC
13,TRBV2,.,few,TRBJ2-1,CASRLGYNNEQFF,TGTGCCAGCAGACTTGGATATAACAATGAGCAGTTCTTC
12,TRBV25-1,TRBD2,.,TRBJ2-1,CASSLAGQRLFF,TGTGCCAGCAGTCTAGCGGGGCAGAGGCTGTTCTTC
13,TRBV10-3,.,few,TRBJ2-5,CAISESVEETQYF,TGTGCCATCAGTGAGTCGGTGGAAGAGACCCAGTACTTC
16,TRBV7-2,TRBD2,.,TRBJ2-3,CASSWGGGPGTDTQYF,TGTGCCAGCAGTTGGGGGGGAGGCCCGGGCACAGATACGCAGTATTTT
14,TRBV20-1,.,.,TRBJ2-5,CSARAEGQSLTQYF,TGCAGTGCTAGAGCTGAGGGGCAGTCATTGACCCAGTACTTC
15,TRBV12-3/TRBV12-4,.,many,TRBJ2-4,CASSLWPAGENIQYF,TGTGCCAGCAGTTTATGGCCCGCAGGGGAAAACATTCAGTACTTC
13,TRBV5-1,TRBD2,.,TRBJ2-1,CASSLGEGQEQFF,TGCGCCAGCAGCTTGGGGGAGGGCCAGGAGCAGTTCTTC
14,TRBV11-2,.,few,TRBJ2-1,CASENKGGYNEQFF,TGTGCCAGCGAAAACAAGGGGGGCTACAATGAGCAGTTCTTC
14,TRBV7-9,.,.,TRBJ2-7,CASSLVGPTYEQYF,TGTGCCAGCAGCTTAGTAGGTCCGACCTACGAGCAGTACTTC
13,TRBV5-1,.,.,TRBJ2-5,CASARVGQETQYF,TGCGCCAGCGCGCGTGTGGGACAAGAGACCCAGTACTTC
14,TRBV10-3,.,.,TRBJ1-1,CAISEFEGRLEAFF,TGTGCCATCAGTGAGTTTGAGGGGAGGCTTGAAGCTTTCTTT
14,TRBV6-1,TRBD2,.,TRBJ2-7,CASRNNLLAYEQYF,TGTGCCAGCAGGAACAACTTACTAGCGTACGAGCAGTACTTC
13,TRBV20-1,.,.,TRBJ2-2,CSVLKEGAGELFF,TGCAGTGTCCTCAAAGAAGGGGCCGGGGAGCTGTTTTTT